The next 18 T cell receptor beta chains were all read from a single sample in a study of T cell repertoires in cytomegalovirus infection. These TCRs are of unknown antigen specificity. One entry per CDR3 protein, called by TCRdb with MiXCR from the reads. This sample has a few hundred thousand distinct CDR3 sequences; roughly 43% occur once, and the top ten carry roughly 50%. Sequencing used cultured PBMCs, obtained from culture after CMV antigen stimulation. These receptors were obtained from a human donor in good health (CMV status not recorded). Some clones in this sample may be carry-over from other donors' samples.

This clonotype was seen a handful of times. The V call is TRBV7-6, the J call TRBJ2-3; D is perhaps TRBD2 (6 bases). The CDR3 spans 16 residues. The V and J ends lost 5 bases and 2 bases respectively, with 17 bases between them. Germline V gives CDR1 SGHVS, CDR2 FNYEAQ. In DNA form, the CDR3 reads TGTGCCAGCAGCCCAATACGACTAGGATTCACAGATACGCAGTATTTT. Translating it yields CASSPIRLGFTDTQYF.

The CDR3 DNA reads as TGTGCCAGCAGGCCAACACTGAATTCACCCCTCCACTTT. It translates to CASRPTLNSPLHF. V is TRBV7-2 and J is TRBJ1-6; no firm D call. The CDR3 spans 13 residues. Trimming cost V 6 bases and J 7 bases, with 10 bases left between them. The germline gives CDR1 SGHTA, CDR2 FQGNSA. The whole variable domain, filled in from reference TRBV7-2 and TRBJ1-6, reads GAGVSQSPSNKVTEKGKDVELRCDPISGHTALYWYRQSLGQGLEFLIYFQGNSAPDKSGLPSDRFSAERTGGSVSTLTIQRTQQEDSAVYLCASRPTLNSPLHFGNGTRLTVT.

Only a few counts were recorded for this clonotype. The chain links TRBV14 to TRBJ1-2; 7 bases are shared with TRBD1. Germline V lookup: CDR1 SGHDN, CDR2 FVKESK. Unmatched junction bases numbered 6, after V lost 3 bases and J lost 5 bases. CDR3 size: 14 residues. The CDR3 DNA sequence: TGTGCCAGCAGCCATGCAGGACAGGTGTATGGCTACACCTTC. Translating gives CASSHAGQVYGYTF. The full variable domain, completed using reference TRBV14 and TRBJ1-2, is EAGVTQFPSHSVIEKGQTVTLRCDPISGHDNLYWYRRVMGKEIKFLLHFVKESKQDESGMPNNRFLAERTGGTYSTLKVQPAELEDSGVYFCASSHAGQVYGYTFGSGTRLTVV.

The rearrangement uses TRBV11-2 and TRBJ1-1, with D unresolved. Trimming took 4 bases from V and 5 from J, leaving 14 bases between them. The CDR3 runs to 14 residues. CDR1 is SGHAT and CDR2 is FQNNGV in the germline V gene. As DNA, the CDR3 is TGTGCCAGCAGCTCTACTAAGGGATGGACTGAAGCTTTCTTT. Protein product: CASSSTKGWTEAFF.

V usage is TRBV7-2 and J usage is TRBJ2-1; D is unresolved. V dropped 4 bases and J dropped 0 bases, with 10 bases sitting between them. Germline V gene lookup returns CDR1 SGHTA and CDR2 FQGNSA. CDR3 length: 15 residues. This CDR3 reads CASSWKTSSYNEQFF. The CDR3 nucleotides are TGTGCCAGCAGCTGGAAAACCAGCTCCTACAATGAGCAGTTCTTC.

V gene TRBV18 combines with J gene TRBJ2-2; TRBD2 aligns across 7 bases. The V gene end was trimmed by 6 bases and the J gene end by 6 bases; junction bases not matched to a gene: 13. The CDR3 consists of 16 residues. Germline V gene sequence: CDR1 KGHSH, CDR2 LQKENI. CDR3 region: CASSPRSAGVAGELFF. CDR3 DNA sequence: TGTGCCAGCTCCCCGCGATCGGCGGGAGTTGCCGGGGAGCTGTTTTTT.

This clonotype was seen more than once but under ten times. One end of the junction is discordant with germline, which a read error may explain. The chain links TRBV7-2 to TRBJ2-7; D not certain. The CDR3 totals 14 residues. CDR1 and CDR2 (germline): SGHTA, FQGNSA. CDR3 coding DNA: TGTGCCAGCAGCTTAATCTGGGTCTCCAACGAGCAGTACTTC. Amino acids: CASSLIWVSNEQYF.

This clonotype was seen a few times. The CDR3 region has the DNA TGTGCCAGCAGTCCGGGACGGATTAATGAAAAACTGTTTTTT. Its protein product is CASSPGRINEKLFF. This chain uses TRBV6-5 with TRBJ1-4, with a possible D match to TRBD1 (5 bases). The germline V and J ends were trimmed by 5 bases and 4 bases, with 11 bases remaining between them. This CDR3 is built from 14 residues. CDR1 is MNHEY, CDR2 SVGAGI, per germline.

This clonotype was observed once. This chain connects TRBV2 to TRBJ2-3; the D gene is possibly TRBD2 (6 bases). The CDR3 has 14 amino acids. Trimming took 11 bases from V and 6 from J, leaving 21 bases between them. Germline-derived CDR1 and CDR2 are SNHLY and FYNNEI. For the CDR3, the DNA is TGTGCCTCGGGGAGGAGTGGGCTAGGGGATACGCAGTATTTT. Its protein is CASGRSGLGDTQYF.

The chain joins TRBV7-2 to TRBJ2-2; D ambiguous. The germline V gene has CDR1 SGHTA and CDR2 FQGNSA. The CDR3 is 17 amino acids. With 5 bases removed from V and 6 bases from J, the gap between germline ends came to 22 bases. The CDR3 reads CASSPSGGTAIAGELFF. The CDR3 DNA reads as TGTGCCAGCAGCCCGTCTGGTGGCACCGCAATCGCCGGGGAGCTGTTTTTT.

The CDR3 coding sequence is TGTGCCAGCAGCTTGAAGGGGTTGTATAGCAATCAGCCCCAGCATTTT. Protein sequence: CASSLKGLYSNQPQHF. The rearrangement uses TRBV5-6 and TRBJ1-5; D perhaps matches TRBD1 (5 bases). The CDR3 has 16 residues. Trimming stripped 1 base from V and 0 bases from J, with 11 bases between. CDR1 SGHDT and CDR2 YYEEEE come from the germline V gene.

This clonotype was seen a handful of times. The chain couples TRBV7-9 to TRBJ2-7; a possible D gene is TRBD2 (5 bases). The germline CDR1 and CDR2 sequences are SEHNR and FQNEAQ (reference sequence). V dropped 4 bases and J dropped 1 base, with 11 bases sitting between them. The CDR3 runs to 14 residues. CDR3 region: CASSSPGFSYEQYF. CDR3 DNA: TGTGCCAGCAGCTCTCCGGGATTTTCCTACGAGCAGTACTTC. The full variable domain, with the rest looked up from reference TRBV7-9 and TRBJ2-7, is DTGVSQNPRHKITKRGQNVTFRCDPISEHNRLYWYRQTLGQGPEFLTYFQNEAQLEKSRLLSDRFSAERPKGSFSTLEIQRTEQGDSAMYLCASSSPGFSYEQYFGPGTRLTVT.

The genes are TRBV9 and TRBJ2-3; D gene unclear. The CDR3 covers 16 residues. V lost 0 bases and J 6 bases, leaving 17 bases between the germline ends. The V gene's germline CDR1 is SGDLS and CDR2 YYNGEE. The CDR3 here is CASSVGGGQVGDTQYF. In nucleotides, the CDR3 is TGTGCCAGCAGCGTAGGTGGTGGGCAGGTTGGGGATACGCAGTATTTT.

The chain employs TRBV9 and TRBJ1-3; a possible D gene is TRBD1 (6 bases). Trimming took 3 bases from V and 0 from J, leaving 10 bases between them. The CDR3 is 15 residues long. Germline V gene lookup returns CDR1 SGDLS and CDR2 YYNGEE. The CDR3 region is CASSDDRNSGNTIYF. The CDR3 DNA reads as TGTGCCAGCAGCGACGACAGGAACTCTGGAAACACCATATATTTT.

The chain uses TRBV29-1 and TRBJ1-1; 8 positions match TRBD1. CDR1 and CDR2 (germline): SQVTM, ANQGSEA. Trimming cost V 4 bases and J 1 base; bases outside gene matches: 2. This CDR3 spans 13 amino acids. The CDR3 DNA reads TGCAGCGTTGCCGGACAGGGGAACACTGAAGCTTTCTTT. This sequence encodes CSVAGQGNTEAFF.

CDR3 DNA: TGTGCCATCAGCCGGGACAGGGTGTATCAGCCCCAGCATTTT. Translating it yields CAISRDRVYQPQHF. The V gene is TRBV10-3, the J gene TRBJ1-5; the match to TRBD1 covers 9 bases. The CDR3 is made up of 14 amino acids. CDR1 and CDR2 (germline): ENHRY, SYGVKD. Trimming cost V 6 bases and J 5 bases; bases outside gene matches: 5.

This clonotype was seen more than once but under ten times. V usage is TRBV7-8 and J usage is TRBJ1-5; D is possibly TRBD1 (5 bases). The CDR3 length is 15 residues. V was pared by 1 base and J by 7 bases, with 14 bases between. Germline V gene data show CDR1 as SGHVS and CDR2 as FQNEAQ. Here the CDR3 reads CASSLGRWGRQPQHF. CDR3 DNA: TGTGCCAGCAGCTTAGGGAGGTGGGGACGGCAGCCCCAGCATTTT.

The chain couples TRBV20-1 to TRBJ2-7; no clear D gene. Trimming removed 0 bases from V and 0 bases from J, with 12 bases in between. The length of the CDR3 is 15 residues. Germline V gene lookup returns CDR1 DFQATT and CDR2 SNEGSKA (reference sequence). CDR3 nucleotides: TGCAGTGCTAGAGATCCCGCGGAACACTCCTACGAGCAGTACTTC. This codes for CSARDPAEHSYEQYF.